This T cell receptor beta chain was found in a study of beta chain features in type 1 diabetes. The authors sorted CD4+ naive, central memory, regulatory and stem cell-like memory cells via CD45RO/CCR7/CD25/CD127/CD95/CD27. The CDR3 is 16 amino acids. V dropped 3 bases and J dropped 2 bases, with 15 bases sitting between them. The germline V gene encodes CDR1 SGDLS and CDR2 YYNGEE. Reverse transcription of all isolated RNA meant that expressed TCRB transcripts were sequenced. The read count averaged roughly 3.5 million across naive, central memory and regulatory T cell samples. Here immunoSEQ multiplex PCR was the method, and the copy in TCRdb shows in-frame clones only, minus some. The data contain about 340,000 clones, around 7.6% of them singletons. Many counts were recorded for this clone.

The TCR comes from a woman younger than 30 in good health. Sequenced material: central memory CD4+ T cells from blood. The J gene is TRBJ1-3, the V gene TRBV9; D unclear. CDR3 sequence (DNA): TGTGCCAGCAGCGACTCGAGTATGGCTCCTGGAAACACCATATATTTT. Translated, it gives CASSDSSMAPGNTIYF. The full variable domain, its missing parts supplied by reference TRBV9 and TRBJ1-3, is DSGVTQTPKHLITATGQRVTLRCSPRSGDLSVYWYQQSLDQGLQFLIQYYNGEERAKGNILERFSAQQFPDLHSELNLSSLELGDSALYFCASSDSSMAPGNTIYFGEGSWLTVV.